The sequence of this T cell receptor beta chain was determined in a study of cytotoxic CD8 clonotypes in ibrutinib-treated CLL. Data came from immunoSEQ multiplex PCR; TCRdb stores just in-frame clones and leaves some out. The sample consists of approximately 100,000 clones, approximately 77% of them appearing once. With 4 bases removed from V and 3 bases from J, the gap between germline ends came to 9 bases. The CDR3 runs 13 residues. From germline, CDR1 is MDHEN and CDR2 SYDVKM. This clone was detected a few times. The specimen was PBMCs, collected after 24 months of ibrutinib treatment. This clonotype originated in a human donor with chronic lymphocytic leukemia. The chain combines TRBV28 with TRBJ1-2, with D unclear. CDR3 nucleotide sequence: TGTGCCAGCAGTTCGGGATCTGACTATGGCTACACCTTC. This encodes CASSSGSDYGYTF.